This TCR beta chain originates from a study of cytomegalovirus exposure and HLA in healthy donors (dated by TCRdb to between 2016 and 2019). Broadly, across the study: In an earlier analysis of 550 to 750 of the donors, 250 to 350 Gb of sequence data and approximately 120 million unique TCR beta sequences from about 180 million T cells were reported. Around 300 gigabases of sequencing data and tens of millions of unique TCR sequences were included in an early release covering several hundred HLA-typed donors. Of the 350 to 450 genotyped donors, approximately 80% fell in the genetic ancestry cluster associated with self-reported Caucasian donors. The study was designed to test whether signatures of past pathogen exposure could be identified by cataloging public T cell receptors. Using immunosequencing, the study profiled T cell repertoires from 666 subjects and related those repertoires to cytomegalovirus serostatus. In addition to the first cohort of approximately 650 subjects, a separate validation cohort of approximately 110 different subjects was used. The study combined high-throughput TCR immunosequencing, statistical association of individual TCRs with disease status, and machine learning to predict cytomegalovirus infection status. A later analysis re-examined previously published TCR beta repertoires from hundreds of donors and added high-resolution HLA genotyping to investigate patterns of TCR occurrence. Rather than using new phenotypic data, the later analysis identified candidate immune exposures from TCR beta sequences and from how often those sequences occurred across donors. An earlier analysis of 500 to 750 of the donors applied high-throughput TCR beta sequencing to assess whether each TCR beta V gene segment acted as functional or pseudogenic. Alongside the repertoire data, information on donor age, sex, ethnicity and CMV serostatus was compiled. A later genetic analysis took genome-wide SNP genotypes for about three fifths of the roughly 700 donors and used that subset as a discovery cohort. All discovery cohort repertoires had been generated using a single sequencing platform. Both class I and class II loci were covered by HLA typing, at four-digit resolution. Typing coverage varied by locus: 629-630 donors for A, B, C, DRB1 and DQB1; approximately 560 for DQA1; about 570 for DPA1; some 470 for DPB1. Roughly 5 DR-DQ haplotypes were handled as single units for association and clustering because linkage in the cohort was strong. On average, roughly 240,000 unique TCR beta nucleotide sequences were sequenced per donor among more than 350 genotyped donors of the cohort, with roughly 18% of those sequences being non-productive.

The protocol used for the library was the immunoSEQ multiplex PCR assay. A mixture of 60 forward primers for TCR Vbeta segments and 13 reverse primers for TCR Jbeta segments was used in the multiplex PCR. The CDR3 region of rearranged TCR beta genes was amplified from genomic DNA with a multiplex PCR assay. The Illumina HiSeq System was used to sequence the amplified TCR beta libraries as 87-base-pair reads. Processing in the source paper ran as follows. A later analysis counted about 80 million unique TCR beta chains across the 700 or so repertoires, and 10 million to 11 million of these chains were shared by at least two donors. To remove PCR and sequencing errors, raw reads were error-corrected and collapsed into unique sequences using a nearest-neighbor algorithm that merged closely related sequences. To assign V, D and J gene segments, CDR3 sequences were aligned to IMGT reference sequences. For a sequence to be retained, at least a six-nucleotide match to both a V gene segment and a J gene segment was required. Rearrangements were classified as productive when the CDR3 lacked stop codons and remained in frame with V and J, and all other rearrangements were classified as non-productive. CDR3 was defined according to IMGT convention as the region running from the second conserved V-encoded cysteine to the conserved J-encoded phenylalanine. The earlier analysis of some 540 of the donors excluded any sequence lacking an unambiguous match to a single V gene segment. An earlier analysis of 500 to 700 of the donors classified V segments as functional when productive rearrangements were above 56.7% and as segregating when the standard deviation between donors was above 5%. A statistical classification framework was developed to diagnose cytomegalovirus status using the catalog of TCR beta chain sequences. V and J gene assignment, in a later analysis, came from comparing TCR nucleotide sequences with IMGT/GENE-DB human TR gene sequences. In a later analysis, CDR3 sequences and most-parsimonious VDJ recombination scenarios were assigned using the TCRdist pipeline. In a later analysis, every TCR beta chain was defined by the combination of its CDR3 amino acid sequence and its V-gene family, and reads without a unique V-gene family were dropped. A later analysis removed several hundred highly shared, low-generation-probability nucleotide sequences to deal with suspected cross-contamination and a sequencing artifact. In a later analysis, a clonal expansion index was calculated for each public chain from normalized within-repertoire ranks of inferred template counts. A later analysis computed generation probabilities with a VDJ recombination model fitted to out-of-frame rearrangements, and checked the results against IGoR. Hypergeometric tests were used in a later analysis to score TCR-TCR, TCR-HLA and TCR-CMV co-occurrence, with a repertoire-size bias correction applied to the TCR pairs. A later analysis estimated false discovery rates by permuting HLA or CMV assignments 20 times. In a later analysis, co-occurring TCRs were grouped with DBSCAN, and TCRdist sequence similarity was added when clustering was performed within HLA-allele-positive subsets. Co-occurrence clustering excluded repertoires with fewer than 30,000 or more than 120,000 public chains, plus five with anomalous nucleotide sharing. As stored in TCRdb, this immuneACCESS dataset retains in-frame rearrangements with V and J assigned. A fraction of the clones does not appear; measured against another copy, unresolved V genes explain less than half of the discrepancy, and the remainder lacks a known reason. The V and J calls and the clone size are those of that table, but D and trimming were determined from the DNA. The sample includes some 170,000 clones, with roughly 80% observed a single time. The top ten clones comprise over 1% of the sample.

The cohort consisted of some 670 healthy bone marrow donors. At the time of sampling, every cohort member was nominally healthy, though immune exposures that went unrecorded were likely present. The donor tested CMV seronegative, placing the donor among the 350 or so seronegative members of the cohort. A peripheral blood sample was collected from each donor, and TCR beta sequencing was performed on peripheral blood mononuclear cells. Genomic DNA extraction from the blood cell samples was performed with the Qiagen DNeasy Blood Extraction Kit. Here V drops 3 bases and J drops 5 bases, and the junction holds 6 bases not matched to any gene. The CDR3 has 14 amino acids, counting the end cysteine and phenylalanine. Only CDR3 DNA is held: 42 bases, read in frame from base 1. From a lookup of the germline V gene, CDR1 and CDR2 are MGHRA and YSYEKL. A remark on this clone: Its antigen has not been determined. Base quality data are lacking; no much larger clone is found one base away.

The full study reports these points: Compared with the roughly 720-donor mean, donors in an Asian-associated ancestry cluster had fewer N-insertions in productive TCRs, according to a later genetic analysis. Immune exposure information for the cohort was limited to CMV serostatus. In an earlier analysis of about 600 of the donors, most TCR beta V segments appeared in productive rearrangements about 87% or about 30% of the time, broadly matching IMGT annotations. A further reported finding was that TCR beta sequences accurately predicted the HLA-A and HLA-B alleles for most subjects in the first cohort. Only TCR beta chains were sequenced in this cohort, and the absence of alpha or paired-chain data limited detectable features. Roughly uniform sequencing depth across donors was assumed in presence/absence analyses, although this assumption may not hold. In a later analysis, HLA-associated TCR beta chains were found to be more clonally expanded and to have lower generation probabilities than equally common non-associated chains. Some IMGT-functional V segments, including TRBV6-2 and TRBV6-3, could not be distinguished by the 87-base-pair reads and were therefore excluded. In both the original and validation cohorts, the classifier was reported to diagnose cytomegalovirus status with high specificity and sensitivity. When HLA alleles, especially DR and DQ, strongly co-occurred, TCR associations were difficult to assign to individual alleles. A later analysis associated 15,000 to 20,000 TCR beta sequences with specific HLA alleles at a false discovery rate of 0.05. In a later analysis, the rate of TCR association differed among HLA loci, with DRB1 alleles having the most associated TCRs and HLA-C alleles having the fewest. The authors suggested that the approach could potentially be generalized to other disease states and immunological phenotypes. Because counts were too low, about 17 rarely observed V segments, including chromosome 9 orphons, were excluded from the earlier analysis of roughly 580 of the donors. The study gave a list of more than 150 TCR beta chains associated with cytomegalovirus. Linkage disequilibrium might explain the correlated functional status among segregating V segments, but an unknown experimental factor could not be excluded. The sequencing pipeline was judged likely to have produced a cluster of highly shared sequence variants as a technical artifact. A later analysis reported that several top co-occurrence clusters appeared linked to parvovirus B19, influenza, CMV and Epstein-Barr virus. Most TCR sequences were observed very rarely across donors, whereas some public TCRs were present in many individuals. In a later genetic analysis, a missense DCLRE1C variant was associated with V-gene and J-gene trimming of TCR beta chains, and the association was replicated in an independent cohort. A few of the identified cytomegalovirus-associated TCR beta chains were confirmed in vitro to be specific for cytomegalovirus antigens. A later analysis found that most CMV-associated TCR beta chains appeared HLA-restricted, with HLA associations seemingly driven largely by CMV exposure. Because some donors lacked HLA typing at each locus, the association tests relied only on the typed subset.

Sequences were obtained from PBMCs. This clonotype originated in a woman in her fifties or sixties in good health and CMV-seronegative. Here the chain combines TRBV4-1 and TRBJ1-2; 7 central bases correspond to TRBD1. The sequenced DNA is TGCGCCAGCAGCCACAGGACAGGAGAATATGGCTACACCTTC. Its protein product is CASSHRTGEYGYTF.